This T cell receptor beta chain was profiled in a study of a mutant IDH1 vaccine in newly diagnosed glioma. Only in-frame clones appear in the TCRdb table, and some are missing; sequencing was by immunoSEQ multiplex PCR. In the table there are just under 45,000 clones, approximately 90% of which are singletons. Time point indicated: week 23, last vaccination. The vaccine gave 300 ug of a 20-mer mutant IDH1 peptide subcutaneously per dose. This clone was picked up one time. Its antigen is still unknown. The sequence was collected from a man aged 45 to 65 with glioma. This specimen consisted of PBMCs, obtained from a glioma patient whose treatment included an IDH1 peptide vaccine.

The CDR3 is CASSQRRDANYGYTF. The CDR3, as DNA: TGTGCCAGCAGCCAACGACGGGACGCCAACTATGGCTACACCTTC. The chain is built from TRBV5-5 and TRBJ1-2; TRBD1 is a possible D gene (5 bases). Between the trimmed V and J ends, which lost 4 bases and 2 bases, there was a span of 15 bases. CDR1 is SGHKS, CDR2 YYEKEE, per germline (reference sequence). CDR3 length equals 15 residues. The complete variable domain, with remaining parts taken from reference TRBV5-5 and TRBJ1-2, reads DAGVTQSPTHLIKTRGQQVTLRCSPISGHKSVSWYQQVLGQGPQFIFQYYEKEERGRGNFPDRFSARQFPNYSSELNVNALLLGDSALYLCASSQRRDANYGYTFGSGTRLTVV.